This T cell receptor beta chain comes out of a study of identical twins. The CDR3 loop spans 17 amino acids. V lost 1 base and J lost 2; bases outside the gene matches: 4. CDR1 and CDR2 (germline): SGHRS, YFSETQ. Each CDR3 protein gets one entry after TCRdb re-called the 5' RACE reads with MiXCR. This table holds roughly 240,000 distinct CDR3 sequences, roughly 7% found once. Regarding the study as a whole: Donors were not followed over many years; analysis was cross-sectional. Out-of-frame TCR alpha sharing in monozygotic twins exceeded recombination model predictions. Those out-of-frame alpha sequences shared by twins showed an excess of low generation probability.

In this sample, this clonotype turned up many times. Its antigen is unknown. These data are also associated with another study on yellow fever vaccine responses in identical twins.

The rearrangement joins TRBV5-1 to TRBJ2-3, with 13 positions matching TRBD2. The TCR was taken from a woman between 18 and 29 years old in good health. Sequenced: memory (CD45RO+) T cells sorted from blood. CDR3 DNA sequence: TGCGCCAGCAGCTTGTCGGGACTAGCGGGAAACACAGATACGCAGTATTTT. Translating it yields CASSLSGLAGNTDTQYF.